This is a list of T cell receptor beta chains from one sample in a study of T cells in Graves' hyperthyroidism and ophthalmopathy. One entry per CDR3 protein, called by TCRdb with MiXCR from the multiplex PCR reads. The repertoire consists of 300,000 to 450,000 distinct CDR3 sequences, with about 15% occurring once and the leading ten covering approximately 11%. Sequenced material: blood. All receptors come from an older woman with Graves' hyperthyroidism. Both conserved end residues are part of each CDR3. A D gene is named only where the DNA matches it firmly. The size field is filled for only some rows; it gives once, few, many or a size class.

clone_size: many; j_call: TRBJ1-2; d_call: .; cdr3_length: 12; v_call: TRBV3-1; cdr3_aa: CASSKQNYGYTF
clone_size: .; j_call: TRBJ2-3; d_call: TRBD1; cdr3_length: 12; v_call: TRBV10-3; cdr3_aa: CANGQGPDTQYF
clone_size: .; j_call: TRBJ2-7; d_call: .; cdr3_length: 12; v_call: TRBV6-1; cdr3_aa: CASGAVPYEQYF
clone_size: many; j_call: TRBJ2-5; d_call: TRBD1; cdr3_length: 14; v_call: TRBV3-1; cdr3_aa: CASSPTGAPETQYF
clone_size: many; j_call: TRBJ2-1; d_call: TRBD2; cdr3_length: 15; v_call: TRBV10-3; cdr3_aa: CAISGALAGGDEQFF
clone_size: many; j_call: TRBJ2-5; d_call: .; cdr3_length: 11; v_call: TRBV3-1; cdr3_aa: CASTRKETQYF
clone_size: many; j_call: TRBJ2-7; d_call: .; cdr3_length: 14; v_call: TRBV6-2/TRBV6-3; cdr3_aa: CASSTFSEVKEQYF
clone_size: few; j_call: TRBJ1-4; d_call: .; cdr3_length: 14; v_call: TRBV6-1; cdr3_aa: CASSEGPYNEKLFF
clone_size: .; j_call: TRBJ2-2; d_call: .; cdr3_length: 16; v_call: TRBV15; cdr3_aa: CATSSIGETNTGELFF
clone_size: many; j_call: TRBJ2-1; d_call: TRBD2; cdr3_length: 13; v_call: TRBV29-1; cdr3_aa: CSVTSGSYNEQFF
clone_size: many; j_call: TRBJ2-1; d_call: .; cdr3_length: 16; v_call: TRBV11-3; cdr3_aa: CASSHPTPGPYNEQFF
clone_size: many; j_call: TRBJ2-1; d_call: TRBD2; cdr3_length: 16; v_call: TRBV20-1; cdr3_aa: CSARIPGTLRGNEQFF
clone_size: many; j_call: TRBJ2-3; d_call: TRBD2; cdr3_length: 14; v_call: TRBV29-1; cdr3_aa: CSTTGTSGTNTQYF
clone_size: many; j_call: TRBJ1-1; d_call: .; cdr3_length: 15; v_call: TRBV20-1; cdr3_aa: CSARDQRKGGTEAFF
clone_size: .; j_call: TRBJ2-7; d_call: .; cdr3_length: 14; v_call: TRBV6-1; cdr3_aa: CASSEVPGTYEQYF
clone_size: .; j_call: TRBJ2-2; d_call: .; cdr3_length: 17; v_call: TRBV6-5; cdr3_aa: CASSYSYGAMATGELFF
clone_size: .; j_call: TRBJ2-5; d_call: TRBD2; cdr3_length: 16; v_call: TRBV5-1; cdr3_aa: CASSQTSGGIQETQYF
clone_size: .; j_call: TRBJ1-3; d_call: .; cdr3_length: 12; v_call: TRBV10-2; cdr3_aa: CASSGTGNTIYF
clone_size: many; j_call: TRBJ2-1; d_call: TRBD2; cdr3_length: 13; v_call: TRBV12-3/TRBV12-4; cdr3_aa: CASTLAGDNEQFF
clone_size: .; j_call: TRBJ2-7; d_call: .; cdr3_length: 15; v_call: TRBV19; cdr3_aa: CASSGMTGDSNQRYF
clone_size: few; j_call: TRBJ2-1; d_call: TRBD1; cdr3_length: 14; v_call: TRBV29-1; cdr3_aa: CSVPPDRAYNEQFF
clone_size: many; j_call: TRBJ2-1; d_call: TRBD2; cdr3_length: 15; v_call: TRBV2; cdr3_aa: CASRISGRPDNEQFF
clone_size: few; j_call: TRBJ2-3; d_call: TRBD1; cdr3_length: 22; v_call: TRBV11-1; cdr3_aa: CASSRGQGWRESGRGSTDTQYF
clone_size: many; j_call: TRBJ1-4; d_call: .; cdr3_length: 15; v_call: TRBV7-8; cdr3_aa: CASSRGQILNEKLFF
clone_size: .; j_call: TRBJ1-2; d_call: .; cdr3_length: 13; v_call: TRBV11-2; cdr3_aa: CASSQARSRGYTF
clone_size: .; j_call: TRBJ2-7; d_call: .; cdr3_length: 12; v_call: TRBV2; cdr3_aa: CASTLTHYEQYF
clone_size: many; j_call: TRBJ2-7; d_call: TRBD1; cdr3_length: 16; v_call: TRBV24-1; cdr3_aa: CATSTSRTGNSYEQYF
clone_size: many; j_call: TRBJ2-3; d_call: .; cdr3_length: 15; v_call: TRBV2; cdr3_aa: CASSVQGRPPGTQYF
clone_size: few; j_call: TRBJ1-1; d_call: .; cdr3_length: 17; v_call: TRBV28; cdr3_aa: CASSLGLGGLPNTEAFF
clone_size: few; j_call: TRBJ1-2; d_call: .; cdr3_length: 13; v_call: TRBV5-1; cdr3_aa: CASRTTGDYGYTF
clone_size: few; j_call: TRBJ2-7; d_call: .; cdr3_length: 16; v_call: TRBV4-1; cdr3_aa: CASSLHASRTTYEQYF
clone_size: many; j_call: TRBJ2-2; d_call: .; cdr3_length: 14; v_call: TRBV7-3; cdr3_aa: CASSLTTHTGELFF
clone_size: many; j_call: TRBJ2-2; d_call: TRBD1; cdr3_length: 17; v_call: TRBV9; cdr3_aa: CASSGGQQVPNTGELFF
clone_size: many; j_call: TRBJ2-2; d_call: .; cdr3_length: 16; v_call: TRBV11-2; cdr3_aa: CASSLRADANTGELFF
clone_size: many; j_call: TRBJ2-7; d_call: TRBD1; cdr3_length: 15; v_call: TRBV7-2; cdr3_aa: CASSFSGTGLLEQYF
clone_size: once; j_call: TRBJ1-1; d_call: .; cdr3_length: 14; v_call: TRBV12-3/TRBV12-4; cdr3_aa: CASSRGWGSTEAFF
clone_size: many; j_call: TRBJ1-4; d_call: .; cdr3_length: 14; v_call: TRBV15; cdr3_aa: CATSRDRSNEKLFF
clone_size: .; j_call: TRBJ2-1; d_call: .; cdr3_length: 14; v_call: TRBV27; cdr3_aa: CASSLGTLGNEQFF
clone_size: many; j_call: TRBJ2-1; d_call: TRBD2; cdr3_length: 17; v_call: TRBV20-1; cdr3_aa: CSASGAPGTSGYNEQFF
clone_size: many; j_call: TRBJ2-1; d_call: TRBD2; cdr3_length: 16; v_call: TRBV7-3; cdr3_aa: CASSQKTSGSVDEQFF
clone_size: few; j_call: TRBJ2-5; d_call: .; cdr3_length: 19; v_call: TRBV7-2; cdr3_aa: CASSQASLTSLFTQETQYF
clone_size: many; j_call: TRBJ1-1; d_call: .; cdr3_length: 17; v_call: TRBV5-1; cdr3_aa: CASSLLTVGGGGTEAFF
clone_size: few; j_call: TRBJ2-1; d_call: TRBD2; cdr3_length: 14; v_call: TRBV20-1; cdr3_aa: CSAGRAGGYNEQFF
clone_size: .; j_call: TRBJ2-1; d_call: TRBD2; cdr3_length: 15; v_call: TRBV9; cdr3_aa: CASSVDTSGYNEQFF